Presented here are 2 T cell receptor beta chains from one specimen sequenced in a study of blood T cell repertoires in COVID-19. Clones were read by immunoSEQ multiplex PCR, and TCRdb kept only the in-frame ones, dropping some. The sample shows approximately 170,000 clones, less than 90% of them seen only once. Sequencing input: PBMCs or T cells enriched from blood (not recorded which). These receptors all come from a woman aged 45-59 years who had recovered from COVID-19.

The rearrangement links TRBV28 to TRBJ2-5; 7 positions agree with TRBD2. The junction had 1 base not matched to a gene; V was cut back by 6 bases and J by 0 bases. The germline V gene encodes CDR1 MDHEN and CDR2 SYDVKM. The CDR3 spans 13 residues. CDR3 sequence: CASSGGNQETQYF. Here the CDR3 DNA reads TGTGCCAGCAGCGGGGGGAACCAAGAGACCCAGTACTTC. The variable domain in full, with the rest retrieved from reference TRBV28 and TRBJ2-5, is DVKVTQSSRYLVKRTGEKVFLECVQDMDHENMFWYRQDPGLGLRLIYFSYDVKMKEKGDIPEGYSVSREKKERFSLILESASTNQTSMYLCASSGGNQETQYFGPGTRLLVL.

The V and J genes are TRBV5-6 and TRBJ2-5; maybe TRBD2 (5 bases). The V gene lost 4 bases and the J gene lost 2 bases, with 12 bases spanning the gap. The CDR3 is 14 residues long. Germline V CDR1 and CDR2: SGHDT, YYEEEE. In nucleotides, the CDR3 is TGTGCCAGCAGCCTCGGACTTGCACAAGAGACCCAGTACTTC. Its protein product is CASSLGLAQETQYF.